These 13 T cell receptor beta chains originate from one sample sequenced in a study of T cells in Graves' hyperthyroidism and ophthalmopathy. Regions amplified from RNA transcripts were the TCR beta CDR3 regions. The primer set for the first-round RT-PCR of the TCR CDR3 was HTBI. TCRdb re-derived calls from the multiplex PCR reads in MiXCR, one entry per CDR3 protein. The repertoire consists of just under 750,000 distinct CDR3 sequences, with about a third occurring once and the leading ten covering around 31%. Sequenced: blood. Source of these receptors: a woman between 40 and 50 years old with Graves' hyperthyroidism.

The chain uses TRBV20-1 and TRBJ2-1; 8 nucleotides align to TRBD2. Losses at the gene ends were 3 bases for V and 12 bases for J; bases not matched to a gene: 19. CDR3 length: 16 amino acids. Germline values: CDR1 DFQATT, CDR2 SNEGSKA (reference sequence). In DNA form, the CDR3 reads TGCAGTGCTAGGAGACGGCGGGAGGACCCCACAGATACGCAGTTCTTC. It encodes CSARRRREDPTDTQFF.

Turning to this clonotype: A much larger clone differs from this one at a single base, so this may be a read error. The chain recombines TRBV6-5 with TRBJ2-7; D gene unclear. Trimming stripped 8 bases from V and 3 bases from J, with 8 bases between. This CDR3 is built from 11 residues. CDR1 and CDR2 (germline): MNHEY, SVGAGI. CDR3 nucleotides: TGTGCCAGCGGCCATAACTACGAGCAGTACTTC. Translation gives CASGHNYEQYF.

V gene TRBV10-3 combines with J gene TRBJ1-6; maybe TRBD1 (5 bases). The CDR3 length is 14 residues. Trimming cost V 2 bases and J 8 bases, with 10 bases left between them. Germline V CDR1 and CDR2: ENHRY, SYGVKD. The CDR3 DNA sequence: TGTGCCATCAGTGAGGCCAGGGCTGATTCACCCCTCCACTTT. It is translated as CAISEARADSPLHF.

This clonotype was detected a few times. As DNA, the CDR3 is TGCGCCAGCAGCCCTGGACAGAGCTCCTATAATTCACCCCTCCACTTT. Protein: CASSPGQSSYNSPLHF. The rearrangement links TRBV5-1 to TRBJ1-6; possibly TRBD1 for D (6 bases). CDR1 SGHRS and CDR2 YFSETQ come from the germline V gene. Trimming took 4 bases from V and 0 from J, leaving 11 bases between them. The CDR3 is 16 amino acids.

For this clonotype: The CDR3 ends on some other residue instead of the conserved phenylalanine or tryptophan, so this is likely a read error. No DNA is shown, since the ends of the CDR3 on it are uncertain; the CDR3 is the one TCRdb lists. The V call is TRBV20-1, the J call TRBJ2-5. The germline CDR1 and CDR2 sequences are DFQATT and SNEGSKA (reference sequence). The CDR3 totals 8 residues, both ends included. The CDR3 reads CSARDPKP.

This clonotype occurred many times. The chain combines TRBV29-1 with TRBJ1-1; D uncertain. V was shortened by 2 bases and J by 5 bases, with 3 bases between the two germline ends. The germline V gene encodes CDR1 SQVTM and CDR2 ANQGSEA. This CDR3 is built from 10 residues. CDR3 residues: CSVEFTEAFF. CDR3 sequence (DNA): TGCAGCGTTGAATTTACTGAAGCTTTCTTT.

Ten or more counts support this clonotype. The rearrangement links TRBV10-3 to TRBJ1-5; D gene unclear. V lost 3 bases, J lost 3 bases, and 12 bases lay in between. The germline V gene encodes CDR1 ENHRY and CDR2 SYGVKD. This CDR3 comprises 15 residues. In nucleotides, the CDR3 is TGTGCCATCAGTGAAGAAGGACTATCCAATCAGCCCCAGCATTTT. This encodes CAISEEGLSNQPQHF.

The sample holds many counts of this clonotype. The chain links TRBV10-3 to TRBJ2-7, with TRBD2 matching over 10 bases. CDR3 length equals 19 residues. V lost 4 bases and J lost 5; bases outside the gene matches: 20. From germline, CDR1 is ENHRY and CDR2 SYGVKD. In DNA form, the CDR3 reads TGTGCCATCAGTGCAAAAGCGGGAGGGAACCAGGCCGTGGCTAACGAGCAGTACTTC. As protein: CAISAKAGGNQAVANEQYF.

This chain connects TRBV29-1 to TRBJ1-2; TRBD1 aligns across 7 bases. The J segment lost 3 bases and the V segment lost 6 bases, leaving 7 bases of the junction unmatched. Germline V lookup: CDR1 SQVTM, CDR2 ANQGSEA. This CDR3 has 13 residues. The CDR3 protein is CSVGGQEDYGYTF. CDR3 nucleotide sequence: TGCAGCGTGGGTGGACAGGAGGACTATGGCTACACCTTC.

This clonotype was observed a few times. The V gene is TRBV12-5, the J gene TRBJ1-1, with 10 nucleotides matching TRBD1. CDR3 length equals 15 residues. V lost 2 bases to trimming and J lost 4 bases; unmatched junction nucleotides: 4. The germline gives CDR1 LGHNT, CDR2 FRNRAP. The CDR3 here is CASGLMTGGLTEAFF. The DNA for the CDR3 is TGTGCTAGTGGTTTGATGACAGGGGGCCTCACTGAAGCTTTCTTT.

The gene calls are TRBV10-3 and TRBJ2-7; a possible D gene is TRBD1 (6 bases). CDR3 length: 13 amino acids. Germline assignment: CDR1 ENHRY and CDR2 SYGVKD. V dropped 10 bases and J dropped 4 bases, with 17 bases sitting between them. Here the CDR3 reads CASRAIQGYEQYF. The CDR3 DNA reads as TGTGCCAGCAGGGCAATACAGGGATACGAGCAGTACTTC.

The chain uses TRBV7-3 and TRBJ1-2, with D possibly being TRBD1 (6 bases). V was trimmed by 8 bases and J by 2 bases, leaving 18 bases between them. Germline loops: CDR1 SGHTA, CDR2 FQGTGA. CDR3 size: 15 residues. CDR3 region: CASSPTTGLNYGYTF. The CDR3, as DNA: TGTGCCAGCTCACCTACTACAGGGTTGAACTATGGCTACACCTTC.

This clonotype showed up just a few times. The V call is TRBV29-1, the J call TRBJ2-3; D not certain. Trimming removed 1 base from V and 1 base from J, with 0 bases in between. CDR1 and CDR2 from the germline V gene are SQVTM and ANQGSEA. CDR3 length: 11 amino acids. The CDR3 reads CSVEGTDTQYF. For the CDR3, the DNA is TGCAGCGTTGAAGGCACAGATACGCAGTATTTT.